This T cell receptor beta chain was captured by sequencing in a study of regulatory T cells in long-lasting Graves disease. Overall study results and limits: A reduction in accuracy may have resulted from the small sample size. The persistent group shared fewer than 3,500 public clonotypes, more than the approximately 930 shared by new patients.

This clonotype has only a few counts. As yet, its antigen is unknown. CDR3 regions were amplified by Arm-PCR using iRepertoire HTBI primers to build TCR beta libraries. Each CDR3 protein is one row after TCRdb ran MiXCR on the multiplex PCR reads. There are fewer than 400,000 distinct CDR3 sequences in the sample; 20% occur only once, and 20% lies in the top ten. Time point meaning: persistent/refractory GD, antithyroid drugs over 5 years with positive TRAb. PBMC RNA served as the TCR library source. As a group, patients came from one endocrinology department in Xi'an, China. Looked up from germline, CDR1 is DFQATT and CDR2 is SNEGSKA (reference sequence). Trimming left V 8 bases short and J 1 base short, with 27 bases between. The CDR3 is made up of 17 amino acids.

This clonotype originated in a female donor with Graves disease. The sample in question was peripheral blood mononuclear cells (PBMCs), obtained when the disease was refractory, from a patient treated with antithyroid drugs. This sequence joins TRBV20-1 and TRBJ2-7; the D gene could be TRBD1 or TRBD2 (6 bases each). CDR3 coding DNA: TGCAGTAGTGCTCCACCGGGGGCAGGTGGTACGTCCTACGAGCAGTACTTC. Amino acids: CSSAPPGAGGTSYEQYF.